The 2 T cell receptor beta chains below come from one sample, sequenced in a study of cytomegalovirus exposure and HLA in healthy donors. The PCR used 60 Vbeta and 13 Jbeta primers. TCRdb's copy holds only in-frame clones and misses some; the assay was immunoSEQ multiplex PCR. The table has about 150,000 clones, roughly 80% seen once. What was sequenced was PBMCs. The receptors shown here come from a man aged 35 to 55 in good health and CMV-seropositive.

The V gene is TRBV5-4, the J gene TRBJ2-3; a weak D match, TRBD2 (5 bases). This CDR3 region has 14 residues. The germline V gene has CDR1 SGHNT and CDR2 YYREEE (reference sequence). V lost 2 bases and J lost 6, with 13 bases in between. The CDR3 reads CASSFSKSGDTQYF. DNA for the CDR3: TGTGCCAGCAGCTTTAGCAAGTCGGGGGATACGCAGTATTTT. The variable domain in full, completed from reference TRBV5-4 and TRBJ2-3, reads ETGVTQSPTHLIKTRGQQVTLRCSSQSGHNTVSWYQQALGQGPQFIFQYYREEENGRGNFPPRFSGLQFPNYSSELNVNALELDDSALYLCASSFSKSGDTQYFGPGTRLTVL.

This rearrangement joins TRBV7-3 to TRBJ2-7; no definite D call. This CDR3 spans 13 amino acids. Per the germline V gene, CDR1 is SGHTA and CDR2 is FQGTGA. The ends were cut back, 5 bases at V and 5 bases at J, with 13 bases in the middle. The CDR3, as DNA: TGTGCCAGCAGCCCAACACCGGGTAACGAGCAGTACTTC. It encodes CASSPTPGNEQYF.